This T cell receptor beta chain came from a study of blood T cell repertoires in COVID-19. The CDR3 contains 13 residues. The V gene lost 7 bases and the J gene lost 4 bases, with 13 bases spanning the gap. Germline V lookup: CDR1 LNHDA, CDR2 SQIVND (reference sequence). Participants were placed into cohorts based on the clinical history they reported. Per the study methods: For nucleated cells, counts were estimated from reference gene primer amplification. The data were produced by immunoSEQ multiplex PCR, yet TCRdb's version contains in-frame clones alone and is incomplete. V and J calls plus clone size are reproduced from that table; the DNA served to infer D and trimming. Of about 370,000 clones detected, roughly 90% appear once; the ten largest clones hold 1.5% to 2%.

This rearrangement joins TRBV19 to TRBJ1-2; D is perhaps TRBD1 (5 bases). This receptor was obtained from a woman younger than 45 who had recovered from COVID-19. Sequences were obtained from PBMCs or T cells enriched from blood (not recorded which). CDR3 protein: CASTPLGLYGYTF. The CDR3 coding sequence is TGTGCCAGTACGCCCTTGGGGCTCTATGGCTACACCTTC.